The T cell receptor (beta chain) under discussion was sequenced for a study of beta chain features in type 1 diabetes. The study's findings and limits: Naive, central memory and Treg TCRB repertoires appeared more alike in patients than in healthy donors. Whether HLA type influences TCRB rearrangement remained unresolved here. There was a moderate but significant shortening of TCRB CDR3s in all four CD4+ subsets of Type 1 diabetes patients.

Reverse transcription of all isolated RNA meant that expressed TCRB transcripts were sequenced. Sequenced by immunoSEQ multiplex PCR; TCRdb stores in-frame clones only, minus some. The top ten clones hold 0.023% of a sample with fewer than 900,000 clones, roughly 15% of them seen once. By way of CD45RO/CCR7/CD25/CD127/CD95/CD27, the CD4+ regulatory, stem cell-like memory, central memory and naive cells were sorted. CDR3 length: 15 amino acids. J lost 1 base, V lost 5 bases, and 4 bases had no gene match. CDR1 is SGHAT, CDR2 FQNNGV, per germline. In its sample, this clone was seen a few times. The target antigen is unknown.

The gene calls are TRBV11-2 and TRBJ2-3; 9 bases map to TRBD2. This clonotype originated in a woman between 18 and 29 years old in good health. Material: naive CD4+ T cells from blood. The CDR3 DNA sequence: TGTGCCAGCAGCGCCCGACTAGCGGGCACAGATACGCAGTATTTT. It encodes CASSARLAGTDTQYF.